The entry below gives a single T cell receptor beta chain sequence along with its context. Its antigen is unidentified. The data stem from a study of cytomegalovirus exposure and HLA in healthy donors. General study findings and limits: Over 15,000 TCR beta sequences were associated with HLA alleles at 0.05 false discovery rate in a later analysis. In vitro checks showed that three CMV-associated chains really do target CMV antigens.

As for the donors, each was a healthy bone marrow donor. This PCR relied on a set of 60 Vbeta primers and 13 Jbeta primers. Clones were sequenced by immunoSEQ multiplex PCR, and TCRdb holds only the in-frame ones, with some missing. The sample lists approximately 180,000 clones, approximately 70% occurring once. Sequencing input: PBMCs. The source of this sequence is a woman aged 25-40 years in good health and CMV-seronegative.

CDR3 in amino acids: CASSHRGRRAFF. The CDR3, as DNA: TGTGCCAGCAGTCACAGGGGCCGGCGGGCTTTCTTT. V is TRBV7-2 and J is TRBJ1-1, with 7 nucleotides matching TRBD1. Germline V CDR1 and CDR2: SGHTA, FQGNSA. The CDR3 spans 12 residues. Trimming cost V 6 bases and J 11 bases; bases outside gene matches: 9.